This T cell receptor (beta chain) was identified during a study of blood T cells in healthy people across ages. The use of a sample-barcoded 5' primer and a J-beta primer mix characterized a second PCR of roughly 6 to 11 cycles. From the 5' RACE reads, TCRdb called clonotypes with MiXCR, one entry per CDR3 protein. The sample carries about 640,000 distinct CDR3 sequences, approximately 50% recorded once. The CDR3 is 12 residues long. Trimming shortened V by 3 bases and J by 4 bases, and 9 bases separated the two germline ends. CDR1 SQVTM and CDR2 ANQGSEA come from the germline V gene. In the case of this clonotype: The antigen is unknown.

Study outcomes and limitations: The diversity estimates, figures obtained from one million T cells, were considered underestimates. Compared with aged donors, long-lived donors showed fewer expanded clones, suggesting selection.

The chain couples TRBV29-1 to TRBJ1-2; D not certain. Sequenced: blood. This clonotype was obtained from a man aged 55 to 70 in good health. The CDR3 coding sequence is TGCAGCGTTGATTCGTTCCCCTATGGCTACACCTTC. The encoded protein is CSVDSFPYGYTF.